This TCR beta chain was observed in a study of T cell responses to AZD1222 COVID-19 vaccine. Produced via immunoSEQ multiplex PCR; TCRdb's table is partial and in-frame only. The sample yields about 180,000 clones, around 88% seen once. Material: peripheral blood, obtained on day 0 of AZD1222 vaccination. The TCR sequence derives from an adult in good health.

The CDR3 DNA follows: TGCGCCAGCAGCTTATCCACGGGGTTCACAGATACGCAGTATTTT. It encodes CASSLSTGFTDTQYF. The chain couples TRBV5-1 to TRBJ2-3; D possibly corresponds to TRBD2 (5 bases). The CDR3 sequence is 15 residues long. The V end was cut by 2 bases, the J end by 2 bases, with 12 bases between. Germline-derived CDR1 and CDR2 are SGHRS and YFSETQ.